The 18 T cell receptor beta chains below come from one sample, sequenced in a study of CD8+CD57+ T cells in acquired aplastic anemia. The template used for profiling TCR beta VDJ and CDR3 was genomic DNA. TCRdb processed the reads anew with MiXCR; each CDR3 protein has one entry. There are 120,000 or so distinct CDR3 sequences in the sample; about 46% occur only once, and about 2.5% lies in the top ten. The sample consisted of sorted CD4+, CD8+, or CD8+CD57+ T cells (not recorded which) from PBMCs. The source of these receptors is a human donor in good health, serving as a control.

This clonotype was observed a few times. J is TRBJ2-7 and V is TRBV10-3; 9 bases map to TRBD1. In germline, CDR1 is ENHRY, CDR2 SYGVKD. V lost 7 bases and J lost 5; bases outside the gene matches: 12. The CDR3 has 15 amino acids. CDR3 in amino acids: CAITPGPDRGHEQYF. The CDR3 nucleotides are TGTGCCATCACCCCAGGGCCGGACAGGGGCCACGAGCAGTACTTC.

The chain carries TRBV2 and TRBJ2-7; no clear D gene. This CDR3 has 15 residues. Looked up from germline, CDR1 is SNHLY and CDR2 is FYNNEI. The V end lost 2 bases, the J end lost 5 bases, and 16 bases lay between the germline ends. The CDR3 DNA is TGTGCCAGCAGTGAATTCTATCAGAGATCGGACGAGCAGTACTTC. This gives the protein CASSEFYQRSDEQYF. Combining the CDR3 with reference TRBV2 and TRBJ2-7 gives the whole variable domain EPEVTQTPSHQVTQMGQEVILRCVPISNHLYFYWYRQILGQKVEFLVSFYNNEISEKSEIFDDQFSVERPDGSNFTLKIRSTKLEDSAMYFCASSEFYQRSDEQYFGPGTRLTVT.

This clonotype has a count of ten or more. The gene calls are TRBV3-1 and TRBJ2-5, with D unclear. From germline, CDR1 is LGHDT and CDR2 YNNKEL (reference sequence). Trimming removed 0 bases at V and 0 bases at J, with 20 bases between. The CDR3 consists of 19 residues. DNA for the CDR3: TGTGCCAGCAGCCAAGATGGGTTCGGTAGCCGAAGGTACCAAGAGACCCAGTACTTC. It encodes CASSQDGFGSRRYQETQYF.

This clonotype was detected ten times or more. The genes are TRBV2 and TRBJ1-2, with D maybe TRBD1 (5 bases). Germline V CDR1 and CDR2: SNHLY, FYNNEI. The CDR3 is 14 amino acids. With 0 bases removed from V and 8 bases from J, the gap between germline ends came to 13 bases. The CDR3 coding sequence is TGTGCCAGCAGTGAAGCACCGGAATGGGGCGGCTACACCTTC. It is translated as CASSEAPEWGGYTF.

The chain combines TRBV9 with TRBJ1-4; D unclear. The CDR3 has 14 residues. The germline V gene encodes CDR1 SGDLS and CDR2 YYNGEE. V gave up 3 bases and J gave up 0 bases, with 6 bases separating them. The CDR3 is CASSAAATNEKLFF. The CDR3 DNA is TGTGCCAGCAGCGCGGCAGCAACTAATGAAAAACTGTTTTTT.

Ten or more counts support this clonotype. The V call is TRBV7-6, the J call TRBJ1-1; the D is unclear. Trimming removed 5 bases from V and 5 bases from J, with 12 bases in between. This CDR3 is 13 amino acids long. CDR1 and CDR2 (germline): SGHVS, FNYEAQ. CDR3 DNA sequence: TGTGCCAGCAGCCAGAACACAGTAACTGAAGCTTTCTTT. It is translated as CASSQNTVTEAFF.

This chain connects TRBV29-1 to TRBJ2-5; the match to TRBD2 covers 9 bases. This CDR3 comprises 13 residues. V lost 8 bases, J lost 2 bases, and 6 bases stayed unmatched. Germline V gene data show CDR1 as SQVTM and CDR2 as ANQGSEA. The CDR3 DNA follows: TGCAGCCTCGTAGCGGGGGATCAAGAGACCCAGTACTTC. This gives the protein CSLVAGDQETQYF.

V is TRBV7-2 and J is TRBJ2-7; 8 nucleotides line up with TRBD1. J gave up 3 bases and V 1 base, and 5 bases lay outside the gene matches. The CDR3 runs 15 residues. CDR1 SGHTA and CDR2 FQGNSA come from the germline V gene. The CDR3 region has the DNA TGTGCCAGCAGCTTAGTGGGGACAGGCATCTACGAGCAGTACTTC. The encoded protein is CASSLVGTGIYEQYF.

The V and J genes are TRBV20-1 and TRBJ2-3, with TRBD2 matching over 8 bases. The CDR3 covers 15 residues. The ends lost 4 bases at V and 1 base at J; junction bases unmatched: 7. The V gene's germline CDR1 is DFQATT and CDR2 SNEGSKA (reference sequence). As DNA, the CDR3 is TGCAGTGCTAAGGATGGGCGGGGGGGCACAGATACGCAGTATTTT. It encodes CSAKDGRGGTDTQYF.

This chain links TRBV12-3 or TRBV12-4 with TRBJ2-2; TRBD2 matches at 8 bases. V shed 3 bases and J 7 bases; nucleotides not matched to a gene: 7. CDR3 length: 15 amino acids. CDR3 nucleotides: TGTGCCAGCAGTTTTCGGGGGGGAAGGGACGGGGAGCTGTTTTTT. Its translation: CASSFRGGRDGELFF.

This clonotype was observed many times. Its ends do not fully match the called genes, so a read error is possible. The V and J genes are TRBV20-1 and TRBJ2-1; the D gene is possibly TRBD2 (5 bases). This CDR3 has 14 residues. CDR1 DFQATT and CDR2 SNEGSKA come from the germline V gene (reference sequence). The DNA for the CDR3 is TGCAGTGCCAGAGTGGACTTGAGGCATGGTGAGCAGTTCTTC. This translates into CSARVDLRHGEQFF.

This chain connects TRBV19 to TRBJ2-3, with 9 bases fitting TRBD2. Per germline, CDR1 LNHDA and CDR2 SQIVND (reference sequence). With V trimmed by 4 bases and J by 4 bases, 3 bases remained unmatched. The CDR3 runs 14 residues. In DNA, the CDR3 is TGTGCCAGTAGTACTGGCGGGGGGGCAGATACGCAGTATTTT. As protein: CASSTGGGADTQYF. Using reference TRBV19 and TRBJ2-3 for the parts outside the CDR3, the full variable domain is DGGITQSPKYLFRKEGQNVTLSCEQNLNHDAMYWYRQDPGQGLRLIYYSQIVNDFQKGDIAEGYSVSREKKESFPLTVTSAQKNPTAFYLCASSTGGGADTQYFGPGTRLTVL.

This clonotype has a count of ten or more. The V call is TRBV20-1, the J call TRBJ2-7; possibly TRBD2 for D (5 bases). This CDR3 comprises 18 residues. Germline V gives CDR1 DFQATT, CDR2 SNEGSKA (reference sequence). Between the trimmed V and J ends, which lost 2 bases and 2 bases, there was a span of 25 bases. CDR3 coding DNA: TGCAGTGCTAGAACCCCGAATCGGTTTCCCCCCGGGGCCTACGAGCAGTACTTC. This encodes CSARTPNRFPPGAYEQYF.

Here the CDR3 DNA reads TGCAGTGCTAGCCGTGGGACCGATAATTCACCCCTCCACTTT. Protein product: CSASRGTDNSPLHF. The chain combines TRBV20-1 with TRBJ1-6; tentative D call: TRBD1 (5 bases). V lost 3 bases and J 5 bases, leaving 11 bases between the germline ends. The CDR3 has 14 amino acids. Germline V lookup: CDR1 DFQATT, CDR2 SNEGSKA (reference sequence).

The chain couples TRBV20-1 to TRBJ2-5; 8 bases align to TRBD2. V was clipped by 5 bases and J by 9 bases; unmatched bases: 11. The CDR3 is 13 amino acids. Germline V lookup: CDR1 DFQATT, CDR2 SNEGSKA (reference sequence). The CDR3 region has the DNA TGCAGTGCTGCCGGGGGGGCGTTGGAGTCCCAGTACTTC. Translation gives CSAAGGALESQYF.

This clonotype was seen repeatedly, ten times or more. The chain is built from TRBV19 and TRBJ2-2, with 7 bases identical to TRBD1. Unmatched junction bases numbered 12, after V lost 7 bases and J lost 7 bases. CDR1 is LNHDA, CDR2 SQIVND, per germline (reference sequence). This CDR3 has 15 amino acids. CDR3 region: CASKDRGLSVGELFF. For the CDR3, the DNA is TGTGCCAGTAAGGATAGGGGGCTATCGGTCGGGGAGCTGTTTTTT.

This clonotype was recorded many times. The chain joins TRBV20-1 to TRBJ1-1, with D perhaps matching TRBD1 (5 bases). CDR1 is DFQATT, CDR2 SNEGSKA, per germline (reference sequence). This CDR3 is built from 15 residues. V was trimmed by 0 bases and J by 3 bases, leaving 14 bases between them. CDR3 DNA sequence: TGCAGTGCTAGAGATTTCAGGGCAGGAGACACTGAAGCTTTCTTT. Residues: CSARDFRAGDTEAFF.

This clonotype was seen repeatedly, ten times or more. The V gene is TRBV12-3 or TRBV12-4, the J gene TRBJ2-3; weak D call: TRBD2 (5 bases). This CDR3 contains 14 residues. Deletions cut 0 bases from V and 6 bases from J, with 10 bases between. The CDR3 is CASSLAHASDTQYF. The CDR3, as DNA: TGTGCCAGCAGTTTAGCGCATGCTAGCGATACGCAGTATTTT.